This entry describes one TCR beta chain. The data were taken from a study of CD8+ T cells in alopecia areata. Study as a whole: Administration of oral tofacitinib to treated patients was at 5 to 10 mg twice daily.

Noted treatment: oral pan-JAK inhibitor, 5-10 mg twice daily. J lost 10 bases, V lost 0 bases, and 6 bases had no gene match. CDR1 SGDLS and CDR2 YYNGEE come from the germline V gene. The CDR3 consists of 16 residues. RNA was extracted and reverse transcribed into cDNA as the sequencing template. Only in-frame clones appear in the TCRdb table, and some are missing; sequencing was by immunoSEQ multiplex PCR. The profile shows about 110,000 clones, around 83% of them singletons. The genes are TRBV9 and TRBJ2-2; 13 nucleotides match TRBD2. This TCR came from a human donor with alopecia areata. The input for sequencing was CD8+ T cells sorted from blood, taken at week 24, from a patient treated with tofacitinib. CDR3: CASSVGTSGGAEELFF. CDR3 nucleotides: TGTGCCAGCAGCGTAGGAACTAGCGGGGGGGCGGAGGAGCTGTTTTTT.